Included here is one T cell receptor (beta chain) sequence, with context. The antigen is undetermined. The sample originates from a study of cytomegalovirus exposure and HLA in healthy donors. PCR involved 60 Vbeta and 13 Jbeta primers. The method was immunoSEQ multiplex PCR; TCRdb's version includes in-frame clones alone and lacks a portion of them. The sample records over 250,000 clones, more than 55% being singletons. The study's findings and limits: According to the study, about 180 TCR beta chains were cytomegalovirus-associated.

The CDR3 spans 15 residues. The germline V gene encodes CDR1 SGDLS and CDR2 YYNGEE. The sequencing input was PBMCs. This sequence joins TRBV9 and TRBJ2-5; 7 bases are a match to TRBD2. The J call may be in error: the DNA end matches TRBJ2-7 better. The origin of this receptor is a female donor in good health and CMV-seronegative. The CDR3 is CASSDGGSGTYEQYF. In DNA form, the CDR3 reads TGTGCCAGCAGCGACGGCGGGAGTGGAACCTACGAGCAGTACTTC.